This TCR beta chain was captured in a study of identical twins listed by TCRdb under 2016. Turning to the overall study: TCR alpha and beta repertoires from monozygotic twins, unrelated adults of various ages and cord blood were deep-sequenced to test whether fetal clonotypes persist. Replicate twin experiments were performed at different times using different library preparation protocols to rule out contamination.

Libraries were made using 5' RACE. For sequencing, an Illumina HiSeq 2000 was employed. A universal primer binding site was added through template switching, and the final cDNA carried a unique molecular identifier so that TCR cDNA molecules could be counted accurately. First-strand cDNA for TCR alpha and beta chains was synthesized from specific primers in the conserved constant-segment region. To control for contamination, each cDNA library was double barcoded with a SMART-Mk sample barcode plus Illumina barcodes. Two successive PCR steps introduced TruSeq adapter sequences along with Illumina sample barcodes. The TCR alpha and beta cDNA libraries were sequenced on the Illumina HiSeq platform using custom primers. The paper's processing steps were these. MiGEC processed the raw reads to extract unique molecular identifiers, while MiXCR was used to determine the CDR3 positions. For each individual, recombination models were inferred using an EM algorithm with the repgenHMM and IGoR tools. Shared clonotypes were analyzed with the tcR package in R, and sharing was normalized by the product of cloneset sizes. Out-of-frame nonproductive sequences were analyzed to study raw recombination free of thymic and clonal selection effects. The public reads were quality trimmed at Q25 with fastp and then assembled into clones with MiXCR by TCRdb, keeping productive beta chains. Rows with a matching CDR3 protein are joined into one entry that keeps the most common DNA and genes. These V and J calls derive from TCRdb rather than the authors' analysis. Within this sample are under 800,000 distinct CDR3 sequences, with around 20% of them counted one time only. Jointly, the top ten make up around 4.4% of the sample.

From the germline V gene, CDR1 is LGHNA and CDR2 is YSLEER. V is shortened by 0 bases, J by 7 bases, and the region joining them spans 12 bases. Including cysteine and phenylalanine, the CDR3 has 14 amino acids. Only the CDR3 portion is preserved as DNA: 42 bases, with reading frame beginning at the first base. What the research found in general, with its limitations: Abundant cord blood beta clonotypes carried fewer insertions; young adult naive repertoires showed a weaker similar trend, while memory repertoires showed none. Because the same donors could not be followed over many years, the conclusions depended on cross-sectional statistical analysis. Zero-insertion analyses could be partly confounded by invariant T cells such as MAIT and iNKT, although diverse VJ usage argued against such confounding for most clonotypes. Recombination models systematically underestimated out-of-frame TCR alpha sharing in monozygotic twins but agreed with sharing between unrelated individuals. Compared with coincidental sharing between unrelated individuals, an excess of low generation-probability sequences was observed among out-of-frame TCR alpha sequences shared between twins. Excess twin sharing in beta out-of-frame sequences was weaker because fewer shared sequences lowered the signal-to-noise ratio.

Details on this clonotype: Its antigen is unknown. There are no base qualities to consult, and no much larger clone falls within one base.

All donors were healthy Caucasians. Three pairs of female monozygotic twins, all aged about 18 to 29 years, were included in the twin cohort. Peripheral blood mononuclear cells were the source from which RNA for the TCR libraries was isolated. The same data also contributed to another study, on T cells expressing NK-cell markers. From that second study: About eight donors provided sorted CD3+CD56+NKG2C+, CD3+CD56+NKG2C- and CD3+CD56-NKG2C+ T-cell subsets, whose TCR beta-chain repertoires were profiled. Among the eight sequenced donors, only one was HCMV-seronegative, while the other seven were HCMV-seropositive. In several experiments an anti-gammadeltaTCR antibody was added to restrict sorting to alphabetaTCR-expressing T cells. In more than 5 donors, the dominant CD3+CD56+NKG2C+ clonotypes were found to rank among the top 10 CD8+ clonotypes and to make up about 1.0-7.5% of CD8+ T cells. Those dominant clonotypes were again the most abundant among CD3+CD56-NKG2C+ cells in a handful of donors, at about 25-60.1%. Whether the expanded NKG2C-expressing T cell clones were specific for HCMV antigens remained unclear. The study sequenced eight donors, all healthy volunteers chosen at random: three men and five women. A commercial ELISA kit detecting HCMV-specific IgG in serum was used to determine HCMV serostatus. For several donors, bulk peripheral blood T-cell repertoires were also sequenced from unsorted PBMC. MIGEC handled demultiplexing of the reads and grouping by UMI, while MiTCR was used to assemble and quantify clonotypes. To exclude erroneous sequences, any TCR cDNA sequence not supported by at least two reads was discarded. The tcR package was used for downstream repertoire analysis, and clonotypes were matched across fractions by CDR3 nucleotide sequence plus V segment. VDJmatch was used to annotate antigen specificity against VDJdb, with one amino acid substitution in CDR3 permitted.

The origin of this receptor is a woman aged 18-30 years in good health. The chain is encoded by TRBV4-3 joined to TRBJ2-5, with the D gene not clear enough to name. Sequencing was carried out using PBMCs. The nucleotide sequence reads TGCGCCAGCAGCCAAGACAGACGCTTGGGGACCCAGTACTTC. This codes for CASSQDRRLGTQYF.